A single sample gave rise to the 20 T cell receptor beta chains below, sequenced in a study of cytomegalovirus exposure and HLA in healthy donors. The study ran its PCR with 60 Vbeta and 13 Jbeta primers. Produced via immunoSEQ multiplex PCR; TCRdb's table is partial and in-frame only. The sample has 60,000 to 85,000 clones; roughly four fifths are singletons. The sequenced material came from PBMCs. The receptors come from a male donor in good health and CMV-seropositive.

CDR3: CASSQTGGVYEQYF. The DNA for the CDR3 is TGTGCCAGCAGTCAGACAGGGGGTGTTTACGAGCAGTACTTC. The chain carries TRBV7-9 and TRBJ2-7; 9 bases are shared with TRBD1. The CDR3 sequence is 14 residues long. Germline V lookup: CDR1 SEHNR, CDR2 FQNEAQ (reference sequence). V gave up 6 bases and J gave up 4 bases; unmatched junction bases: 7.

The CDR3 here is CASSLGTGGHNEQFF. CDR3 DNA sequence: TGTGCCAGCAGCCTAGGGACAGGGGGTCATAATGAGCAGTTCTTC. The rearrangement uses TRBV7-3 and TRBJ2-1, with TRBD1 matching 11 bases. Germline CDR1 SGHTA, CDR2 FQGTGA. The trim removed 5 bases at V and 7 bases at J, leaving 7 bases unmatched. The length of the CDR3 is 15 residues.

This clone was detected a few times. J is TRBJ2-7 and V is TRBV10-2, with 14 bases matching TRBD2. This CDR3 has 15 residues. The trim removed 2 bases at V and 6 bases at J, leaving 3 bases unmatched. Germline assignment: CDR1 WSHSY and CDR2 SAAADI. CDR3: CASSERGLAGVEQYF. In DNA, the CDR3 is TGCGCCAGCAGTGAGAGGGGACTAGCGGGAGTCGAGCAGTACTTC.

V is TRBV7-2 and J is TRBJ2-7; 7 positions match TRBD2. Germline lookup yields CDR1 SGHTA and CDR2 FQGNSA. The CDR3 is 15 residues long. Unmatched junction bases numbered 8, after V lost 4 bases and J lost 2 bases. CDR3 nucleotide sequence: TGTGCCAGCAGCTCCAGACTAGCCAGGACCTACGAGCAGTACTTC. As protein: CASSSRLARTYEQYF.

V is TRBV5-1 and J is TRBJ2-6; D is possibly TRBD1 (6 bases). CDR1 and CDR2 (germline): SGHRS, YFSETQ. This CDR3 region has 18 residues. V was shortened by 0 bases and J by 0 bases, with 13 bases between the two germline ends. Here the CDR3 DNA reads TGCGCCAGCAGCTTGGACAGGGAGCGCCCCTCTGGGGCCAACGTCCTGACTTTC. This codes for CASSLDRERPSGANVLTF.

V is TRBV9 and J is TRBJ2-3; maybe TRBD2 (7 bases). The CDR3 covers 14 residues. The V gene lost 6 bases and the J gene lost 4 bases, with 15 bases spanning the gap. Germline CDR1 is SGDLS and CDR2 is YYNGEE. The CDR3 DNA sequence: TGTGCCAGCAACAACCGCGGGGGCCCAGATACGCAGTATTTT. Amino acids: CASNNRGGPDTQYF. The whole variable domain, filled in from reference TRBV9 and TRBJ2-3, reads DSGVTQTPKHLITATGQRVTLRCSPRSGDLSVYWYQQSLDQGLQFLIQYYNGEERAKGNILERFSAQQFPDLHSELNLSSLELGDSALYFCASNNRGGPDTQYFGPGTRLTVL.

The rearrangement joins TRBV15 to TRBJ2-6; tentatively, D is TRBD2 (5 bases). V was pared by 5 bases and J by 1 base, with 9 bases between. The CDR3 covers 15 residues. Per the germline V gene, CDR1 is LNHNV and CDR2 is YYDKDF (reference sequence). The CDR3 DNA follows: TGTGCCACCAGCGGGAGACTTTCTGGGGCCAACGTCCTGACTTTC. Protein sequence: CATSGRLSGANVLTF.

V gene TRBV2 combines with J gene TRBJ2-5, with D possibly matching TRBD2 (6 bases). CDR3 size: 14 residues. CDR1 is SNHLY, CDR2 FYNNEI, per germline. V gave up 3 bases and J gave up 2 bases, with 10 bases separating them. The CDR3 nucleotides read TGTGCCAGCAGTGAGATGGGACTTCAAGAGACCCAGTACTTC. Its protein is CASSEMGLQETQYF. Full variable domain (remainder filled in from reference TRBV2 and TRBJ2-5): EPEVTQTPSHQVTQMGQEVILRCVPISNHLYFYWYRQILGQKVEFLVSFYNNEISEKSEIFDDQFSVERPDGSNFTLKIRSTKLEDSAMYFCASSEMGLQETQYFGPGTRLLVL.

V is TRBV9 and J is TRBJ2-4; weak D call: TRBD1 (6 bases). Trimming took off 2 bases at V and 5 bases at J, with 14 bases between the two ends. The V gene's germline CDR1 is SGDLS and CDR2 YYNGEE. This CDR3 is built from 15 residues. CDR3 bases: TGTGCCAGCAGCGTGGGGGCTGTAAAGGAAAACATTCAGTACTTC. Its protein is CASSVGAVKENIQYF.

The rearrangement uses TRBV9 and TRBJ2-5; 7 positions match TRBD1. Germline V gene data show CDR1 as SGDLS and CDR2 as YYNGEE. The CDR3 is 15 amino acids. Trimming took 0 bases from V and 2 from J; bases not matched to a gene: 4. In DNA, the CDR3 is TGTGCCAGCAGCGTAGGCTACAGGGGACAAGAGACCCAGTACTTC. As protein: CASSVGYRGQETQYF.

V is TRBV4-2 and J is TRBJ1-4, with TRBD1 matching 7 bases. The CDR3 runs to 14 residues. V lost 4 bases and J lost 8; bases outside the gene matches: 7. The germline V gene encodes CDR1 LGHNA and CDR2 YNFKEQ. CDR3 DNA: TGTGCCAGCAGCCGGGACGGACAGGTCGAAAAACTGTTTTTT. It translates to CASSRDGQVEKLFF.

The chain carries TRBV2 and TRBJ2-2, with 11 bases that match TRBD2. This CDR3 comprises 16 residues. After removal of 7 bases from V and 7 bases from J, the junction contained 11 bases not matched to a gene. CDR1 and CDR2 from the germline V gene are SNHLY and FYNNEI. CDR3 protein: CASMTGLAVASGELFF. The CDR3 coding sequence is TGTGCCAGCATGACGGGACTAGCGGTAGCGAGCGGGGAGCTGTTTTTT.

J is TRBJ1-1 and V is TRBV19; unclear D gene. The CDR3 is 15 amino acids. Trimming took 1 base from V and 0 from J, leaving 9 bases between them. Germline CDR1 is LNHDA and CDR2 is SQIVND (reference sequence). The DNA of the CDR3 is TGTGCCAGTAGTATAGGGGCAGGAATGAACACTGAAGCTTTCTTT. Translating it yields CASSIGAGMNTEAFF.

V usage is TRBV27 and J usage is TRBJ1-2, with D unresolved. This CDR3 region has 13 residues. Trimming cost V 2 bases and J 0 bases, with 4 bases left between them. Looked up from germline, CDR1 is MNHEY and CDR2 is SMNVEV (reference sequence). The CDR3 DNA reads as TGTGCCAGCAGTTTAGACTCTAACTATGGCTACACCTTC. Translation gives CASSLDSNYGYTF.

The chain links TRBV7-2 to TRBJ2-7, with D tentatively TRBD2 (5 bases). The CDR3 has 13 amino acids. Per the germline V gene, CDR1 is SGHTA and CDR2 is FQGNSA. V lost 1 base and J lost 4, with 8 bases in between. The DNA of the CDR3 is TGTGCCAGCAGCTTAGGTCCGGGATACGAGCAGTACTTC. Protein sequence: CASSLGPGYEQYF.

This clone turned up a few times. The rearrangement joins TRBV19 to TRBJ2-3; D not certain. Germline V gene sequence: CDR1 LNHDA, CDR2 SQIVND (reference sequence). V lost 2 bases and J lost 0, with 9 bases in between. The CDR3 spans 15 residues. The CDR3 loop reads CASSIRHRSTDTQYF. The CDR3 DNA is TGTGCCAGTAGTATACGACACCGCAGCACAGATACGCAGTATTTT.

J is TRBJ2-3 and V is TRBV5-4, with 12 bases aligning to TRBD1. The CDR3 runs to 15 residues. V was pared by 4 bases and J by 3 bases, with 3 bases of the junction left unmatched. Per the germline V gene, CDR1 is SGHNT and CDR2 is YYREEE (reference sequence). The CDR3 bases are TGTGCCAGCAGCGGGACAGGGGGCGCGACAGATACGCAGTATTTT. It codes for CASSGTGGATDTQYF.

The chain is built from TRBV28 and TRBJ2-1, with TRBD1 matching over 11 bases. The CDR3 has 16 residues. The V gene end was trimmed by 7 bases and the J gene end by 7 bases; junction bases not matched to a gene: 12. Germline V CDR1 and CDR2: MDHEN, SYDVKM. This chain's CDR3 is CASIRAGTGGTNEQFF. Written as DNA, the CDR3 is TGTGCCAGCATCAGGGCCGGGACAGGGGGTACAAATGAGCAGTTCTTC. Full variable domain (remainder filled in from reference TRBV28 and TRBJ2-1): DVKVTQSSRYLVKRTGEKVFLECVQDMDHENMFWYRQDPGLGLRLIYFSYDVKMKEKGDIPEGYSVSREKKERFSLILESASTNQTSMYLCASIRAGTGGTNEQFFGPGTRLTVL.

The chain couples TRBV2 to TRBJ2-1, with TRBD1 identical over 9 bases. With 10 bases clipped from V and 0 bases from J, the junction kept 4 bases outside the gene matches. Germline lookup yields CDR1 SNHLY and CDR2 FYNNEI. There are 14 residues in the CDR3. The CDR3 region has the DNA TGTGCCACTACGGACAGGGGCTCCTACAATGAGCAGTTCTTC. Its translation is CATTDRGSYNEQFF.

J is TRBJ1-6 and V is TRBV9, with D maybe TRBD1 (6 bases). This CDR3 is 15 amino acids long. Trimming pared 4 bases from V and 13 bases from J, leaving 21 bases between. Germline V gene data show CDR1 as SGDLS and CDR2 as YYNGEE. CDR3 DNA: TGTGCCAGCAGCCCTCAGGGGTCTGGAACGGCGCCCCTCCACTTT. It translates to CASSPQGSGTAPLHF.